This T cell receptor (beta chain) was observed in a study of shared clonotypes between healthy human individuals. Researchers divided each subset's genomic DNA evenly across several immunoSEQ plates. Profiled with immunoSEQ multiplex PCR; TCRdb holds only in-frame clones, not every one. Among a few million clones listed, approximately 92% were seen once. The CDR3 is 18 residues long. The chain is built from TRBV12-2 and TRBJ2-2; the table's D call TRBD2 went unverified against the DNA. TRBV12-2 is described as a pseudogene. This receptor was taken from a young man in good health. The source material was naive CD4+ T cells sorted from blood. Regarding subset: CD45RA+ positively selected. The CDR3 DNA follows: TGTGCAAGTCGCTTAGTTCTATGTCGGGTCCCGAACACCGGGGAGCTGTTTTTT. Protein sequence: CASRLVLCRVPNTGELFF.